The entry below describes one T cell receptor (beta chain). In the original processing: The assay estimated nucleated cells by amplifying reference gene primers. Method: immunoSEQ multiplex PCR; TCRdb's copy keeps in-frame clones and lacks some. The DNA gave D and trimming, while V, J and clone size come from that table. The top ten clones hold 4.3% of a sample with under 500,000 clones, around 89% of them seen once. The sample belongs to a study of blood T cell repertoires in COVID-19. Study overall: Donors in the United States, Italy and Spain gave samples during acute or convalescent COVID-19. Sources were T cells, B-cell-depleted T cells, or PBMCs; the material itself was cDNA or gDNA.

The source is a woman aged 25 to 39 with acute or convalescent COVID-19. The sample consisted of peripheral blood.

CDR3: CASSLVPGGRGNTEAFF. Here the CDR3 DNA reads TGTGCCAGCAGCTTAGTACCGGGGGGCAGGGGAAACACTGAAGCTTTCTTT. The V gene is TRBV7-2, the J gene TRBJ1-1; maybe TRBD1 (6 bases). Germline V gene data show CDR1 as SGHTA and CDR2 as FQGNSA. The V end was cut by 1 base, the J end by 2 bases, with 17 bases between. This CDR3 is 17 amino acids long.